This T cell receptor (beta chain) emerged from a study of blood T cells in healthy people across ages. The length of the CDR3 is 17 residues. Germline V gene sequence: CDR1 LGHNA, CDR2 YSLEER. Sample-barcoded 5' priming and a J-beta primer mix drove a second PCR of about 6 to 12 cycles. MiXCR, run by TCRdb on the 5' RACE reads, gives a single entry per CDR3 protein. Among 500,000 to 600,000 distinct CDR3 sequences listed, approximately 30% were seen once. In regard to this clonotype: The junction departs from germline at one end; a sequencing error may be responsible.

The clonotype comes from a woman in her 70s in good health. The rearrangement uses TRBV4-3 and TRBJ2-1; TRBD1 agrees at 9 bases. The sample consisted of blood. CDR3 sequence: CASSRETGGFGGNGQFF. The CDR3 DNA follows: TGCGCCAGCAGCCGAGAGACAGGGGGGTTCGGCGGGAATGGGCAGTTCTTC.